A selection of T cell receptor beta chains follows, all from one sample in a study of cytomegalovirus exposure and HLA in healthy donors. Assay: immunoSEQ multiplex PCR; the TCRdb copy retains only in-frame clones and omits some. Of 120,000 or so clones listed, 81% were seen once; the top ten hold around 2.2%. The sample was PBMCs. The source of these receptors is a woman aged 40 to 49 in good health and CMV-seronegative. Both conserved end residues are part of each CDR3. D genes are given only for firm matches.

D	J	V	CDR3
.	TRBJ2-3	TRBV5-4	CASSLNGGRPDTQYF
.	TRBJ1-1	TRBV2	CASSDRVPTEAFF
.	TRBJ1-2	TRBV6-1	CASSDILAGLNYGYTF
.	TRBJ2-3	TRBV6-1	CASSERQADGDTQYF
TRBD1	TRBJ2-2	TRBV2	CASGTVNTGELFF
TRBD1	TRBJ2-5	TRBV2	CASSKDRGGETQYF
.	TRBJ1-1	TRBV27	CASSSTSWGQAFF
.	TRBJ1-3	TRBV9	CASSPVQGGGNTIYF
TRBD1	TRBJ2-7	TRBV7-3	CASRTTGGSYEQYF
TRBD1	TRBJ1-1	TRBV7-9	CASSEDRLLDPAFF
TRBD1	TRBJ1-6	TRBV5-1	CASSASQLGGQKNNSPLHF
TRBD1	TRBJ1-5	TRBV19	CASSSPRGPGGISLEPQHF
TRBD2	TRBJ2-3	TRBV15	CATSRDRQGTSGRTDTQYF
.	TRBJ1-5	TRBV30	CAWSVPGHFNQPQHF
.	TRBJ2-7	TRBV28	CASTSGAYEQYF
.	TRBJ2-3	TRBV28	CASSTRTDTQYF
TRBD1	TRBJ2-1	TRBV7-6	CASRVYGTGLGEQFF
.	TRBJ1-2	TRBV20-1	CSADTLYGYTF
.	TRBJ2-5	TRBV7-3	CASSLMGRVEETQYF
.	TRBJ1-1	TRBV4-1	CASSQVPQGVMNTEAFF
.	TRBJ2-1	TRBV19	CASRLNNEQFF
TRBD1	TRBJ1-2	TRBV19	CASRPFSRDSNYGYTF
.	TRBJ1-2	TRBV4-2	CASSQDGGYGYTF
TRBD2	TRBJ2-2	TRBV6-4	CASSSGTRGTGELFF
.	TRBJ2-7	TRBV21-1	CASSSRLAPSYEQYF
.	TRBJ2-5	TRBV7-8	CASSLADSSQETQYF
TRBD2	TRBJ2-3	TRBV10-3	CATVPGEGGGTDTQYF
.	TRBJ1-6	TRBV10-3	CAIRGGDTGGGNNSPLHF
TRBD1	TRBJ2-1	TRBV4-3	CASSQEAGTGGSNEQFF
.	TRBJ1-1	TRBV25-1	CASSEHGLRAFF
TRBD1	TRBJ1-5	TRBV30	CAWTEGTGGPYSNQPQHF
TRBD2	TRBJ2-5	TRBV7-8	CASSSLREGSGQETQYF
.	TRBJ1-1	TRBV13	CASSLVSRGNTEAFF
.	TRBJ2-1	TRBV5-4	CASSFSGGRDEQFF
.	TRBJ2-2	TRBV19	CASSTPGMYTGELFF
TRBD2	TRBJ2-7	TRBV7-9	CSSSPKMASGNFYEQYF
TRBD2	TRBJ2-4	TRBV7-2	CASSPLRAGGKEYIQYF
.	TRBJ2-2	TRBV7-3	CASSPLDRTNTGELFF
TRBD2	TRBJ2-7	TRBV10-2	CASSGSGDLREQYF
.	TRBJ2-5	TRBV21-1	CASSKAPGFCEMYQETQYF